One and the same sample provided the 21 T cell receptor beta chains below, sequenced in a study of siplizumab effects on memory and regulatory T cells. Using immunoSEQ multiplex PCR, the repertoire was profiled, and TCRdb retains in-frame clones only, with some absent. The sample has approximately 100,000 clones, roughly 91% seen once; the top ten hold 12%. Sequencing used non-Treg CD4+ T cells sorted from blood. Receptors originate from a human donor in good health.

V gene TRBV29-1 combines with J gene TRBJ1-3, with 8 bases identical to TRBD1. The CDR3 spans 15 residues. CDR1 is SQVTM, CDR2 ANQGSEA, per germline. V lost 4 bases to trimming and J lost 0 bases; unmatched junction nucleotides: 5. The CDR3 DNA is TGCAGCGTTGGACAGGGGCGAAACTCTGGAAACACCATATATTTT. Amino acid sequence: CSVGQGRNSGNTIYF.

V usage is TRBV4-1 and J usage is TRBJ2-4, with D tentatively TRBD1 (6 bases). Germline CDR1 reads MGHRA; CDR2 reads YSYEKL. Trimming shortened V by 1 base and J by 7 bases, and 17 bases separated the two germline ends. The CDR3 totals 16 residues. In DNA, the CDR3 is TGCGCCAGCAGCCAAGGGTTATCGGGAAGGGGGAACATTCAGTACTTC. This encodes CASSQGLSGRGNIQYF.

V usage is TRBV6-1 and J usage is TRBJ2-3; D is unresolved. With 8 bases removed from V and 6 bases from J, the gap between germline ends came to 12 bases. Germline CDR1 and CDR2: MNHNS and SASEGT. The CDR3 consists of 12 residues. CDR3 protein: CASHKMFDTQYF. CDR3 nucleotide sequence: TGTGCCAGCCATAAGATGTTCGATACGCAGTATTTT.

The chain has TRBV30 and TRBJ2-4; no firm D call. The ends were cut back, 3 bases at V and 9 bases at J, with 12 bases in the middle. Looked up from germline, CDR1 is GTSNPN and CDR2 is SVGIG (reference sequence). This CDR3 spans 12 amino acids. The CDR3 protein is CAWSERSSIQYF. CDR3 coding DNA: TGTGCCTGGAGCGAAAGATCCAGCATTCAGTACTTC. Variable domain in full (rest from reference TRBV30 and TRBJ2-4): SQTIHQWPATLVQPVGSPLSLECTVEGTSNPNLYWYRQAAGRGLQLLFYSVGIGQISSEVPQNLSASRPQDRQFILSSKKLLLSDSGFYLCAWSERSSIQYFGAGTRLSVL.

The J gene is TRBJ2-5, the V gene TRBV7-2; D not resolved. V was pared by 2 bases and J by 5 bases, with 15 bases between. Germline V CDR1 and CDR2: SGHTA, FQGNSA. The CDR3 extends over 15 amino acids. CDR3 loop: CASSLFTGTRETQYF. As DNA, the CDR3 is TGTGCCAGCAGCTTATTCACCGGAACCCGGGAGACCCAGTACTTC.

V usage is TRBV5-4 and J usage is TRBJ2-1; 7 nucleotides align to TRBD1. Germline V gives CDR1 SGHNT, CDR2 YYREEE (reference sequence). The CDR3 consists of 13 residues. V lost 3 bases and J lost 10; bases outside the gene matches: 7. CDR3 sequence: CASSSPTGPEQFF. The CDR3 DNA follows: TGTGCCAGCAGCTCCCCGACAGGGCCCGAGCAGTTCTTC.

The chain combines TRBV14 with TRBJ1-2, with D perhaps matching TRBD1 (6 bases). The length of the CDR3 is 14 residues. Trimming cost V 1 base and J 4 bases, with 10 bases left between them. CDR1 and CDR2 from the germline V gene are SGHDN and FVKESK. Here the CDR3 DNA reads TGTGCCAGCAGCCAAGGGAGGGGGGGCTATGGCTACACCTTC. This codes for CASSQGRGGYGYTF.

This clone was recorded once. The V and J genes are TRBV9 and TRBJ2-5, with TRBD1 matching over 7 bases. Germline CDR1 and CDR2: SGDLS and YYNGEE. The CDR3 covers 17 residues. Trimming cost V 3 bases and J 2 bases; bases outside gene matches: 13. CDR3 sequence reads: CASSANVGGQKQETQYF. In DNA form, the CDR3 reads TGTGCCAGCAGCGCCAACGTAGGGGGACAGAAACAAGAGACCCAGTACTTC.

This chain joins TRBV2 and TRBJ1-5; 7 nucleotides align to TRBD1. The V and J ends lost 4 bases and 5 bases, in that order; junction bases with no gene match: 5. The CDR3 covers 14 residues. Germline assignment: CDR1 SNHLY and CDR2 FYNNEI. CDR3 amino acids: CASSGRDSDQPQHF. DNA for the CDR3: TGTGCCAGCAGTGGCCGGGACAGCGATCAGCCCCAGCATTTT.

Written as DNA, the CDR3 is TGTGCCAGACCGTCTGGGGCGGGAAATACGAACACCGGGGAGCTGTTTTTT. It yields the protein CARPSGAGNTNTGELFF. The rearrangement links TRBV7-2 to TRBJ2-2, with a tentative D call TRBD2 (6 bases). This CDR3 has 17 residues. V was trimmed by 9 bases and J by 0 bases, leaving 20 bases between them. Germline V gene lookup returns CDR1 SGHTA and CDR2 FQGNSA.

CDR3 coding DNA: TGTGCCAGCAGTCTGCCCGGGGGGCACAGGGGGCGCACCGGGGAGCTGTTTTTT. It is translated as CASSLPGGHRGRTGELFF. The V and J genes are TRBV28 and TRBJ2-2, with TRBD1 matching over 9 bases. Germline V gene lookup returns CDR1 MDHEN and CDR2 SYDVKM. The CDR3 spans 18 residues. V lost 5 bases to trimming and J lost 4 bases; unmatched junction nucleotides: 14.

This chain joins TRBV7-2 and TRBJ2-3; TRBD1 might be the D (5 bases). The CDR3 loop spans 13 amino acids. V was trimmed by 5 bases and J by 1 base, leaving 7 bases between them. Per germline, CDR1 SGHTA and CDR2 FQGNSA. Here the CDR3 reads CASSRQRTDTQYF. In nucleotides, the CDR3 is TGTGCCAGCAGCCGACAGCGCACAGATACGCAGTATTTT.

The CDR3 coding sequence is TGTGCCATCAGTAGGGCTAGCGGGAGCGTGAGCAACACCGGGGAGCTGTTTTTT. It yields the protein CAISRASGSVSNTGELFF. This rearrangement joins TRBV10-3 to TRBJ2-2, with TRBD2 matching 10 bases. Germline CDR1 reads ENHRY; CDR2 reads SYGVKD. The V gene end was trimmed by 5 bases and the J gene end by 2 bases; junction bases not matched to a gene: 11. The CDR3 is 18 amino acids.

The chain couples TRBV11-3 to TRBJ2-1; D is uncertain. Trimming removed 5 bases from V and 3 bases from J, with 5 bases in between. There are 12 residues in the CDR3. CDR1 and CDR2 (germline): SGHNT, YENEEA. CDR3 bases: TGTGCCAGCAGCCAAAACTACAATGAGCAGTTCTTC. As protein: CASSQNYNEQFF.

This chain links TRBV9 with TRBJ2-3, with D hard to call. The CDR3 has 15 residues. The V gene lost 0 bases and the J gene lost 2 bases, with 10 bases spanning the gap. Germline V gives CDR1 SGDLS, CDR2 YYNGEE. CDR3 nucleotides: TGTGCCAGCAGCGTAGGAACTACAGACACAGATACGCAGTATTTT. Its protein is CASSVGTTDTDTQYF. Using reference TRBV9 and TRBJ2-3 for the parts outside the CDR3, the full variable domain is DSGVTQTPKHLITATGQRVTLRCSPRSGDLSVYWYQQSLDQGLQFLIQYYNGEERAKGNILERFSAQQFPDLHSELNLSSLELGDSALYFCASSVGTTDTDTQYFGPGTRLTVL.

Only one count was recorded for this clone. The chain has TRBV6-5 and TRBJ2-5; possible D gene TRBD2, 5 bases. Deletions cut 5 bases from V and 0 bases from J, with 13 bases between. The CDR3 sequence is 15 residues long. CDR1 and CDR2 from the germline V gene are MNHEY and SVGAGI. CDR3 sequence reads: CASSRPGNHQETQYF. DNA for the CDR3: TGTGCCAGCAGTCGTCCCGGGAACCACCAAGAGACCCAGTACTTC.

The chain couples TRBV7-6 to TRBJ2-7, with 9 nucleotides matching TRBD2. The CDR3 extends over 16 amino acids. V was pared by 0 bases and J by 5 bases, with 8 bases of the junction left unmatched. Germline lookup yields CDR1 SGHVS and CDR2 FNYEAQ. Here the CDR3 reads CASSLAPGTSRDEQYF. The CDR3 DNA follows: TGTGCCAGCAGCTTAGCCCCCGGGACTAGCCGCGACGAGCAGTACTTC.

The chain employs TRBV4-3 and TRBJ1-6, with D maybe TRBD1 (5 bases). The CDR3 runs to 15 residues. Trimming pared 0 bases from V and 7 bases from J, leaving 10 bases between. Germline CDR1 reads LGHNA; CDR2 reads YSLEER. The CDR3 reads CASSQDQGMNSPLHF. The CDR3 DNA reads as TGCGCCAGCAGCCAAGATCAGGGTATGAATTCACCCCTCCACTTT.

V gene TRBV5-1 combines with J gene TRBJ2-1; TRBD2 aligns across 14 bases. J lost 7 bases, V lost 4 bases, and 7 bases had no gene match. Germline loops: CDR1 SGHRS, CDR2 YFSETQ. The CDR3 loop spans 16 amino acids. The CDR3 loop reads CASSEGTSGSLNEQFF. The DNA for the CDR3 is TGCGCCAGCAGCGAAGGGACTAGCGGGAGTCTGAATGAGCAGTTCTTC. The variable domain in full, completed from reference TRBV5-1 and TRBJ2-1, reads KAGVTQTPRYLIKTRGQQVTLSCSPISGHRSVSWYQQTPGQGLQFLFEYFSETQRNKGNFPGRFSGRQFSNSRSEMNVSTLELGDSALYLCASSEGTSGSLNEQFFGPGTRLTVL.

V gene TRBV28 combines with J gene TRBJ2-3; the D gene is possibly TRBD1 (5 bases). The V and J ends lost 1 base and 5 bases respectively, with 22 bases between them. This CDR3 has 18 amino acids. Germline V CDR1 and CDR2: MDHEN, SYDVKM. CDR3 DNA sequence: TGTGCCAGCAGTTTATCAAGGGCAGGGCAAGGTGGTAGAGATACGCAGTATTTT. As protein: CASSLSRAGQGGRDTQYF. The variable domain in full, completed from reference TRBV28 and TRBJ2-3, reads DVKVTQSSRYLVKRTGEKVFLECVQDMDHENMFWYRQDPGLGLRLIYFSYDVKMKEKGDIPEGYSVSREKKERFSLILESASTNQTSMYLCASSLSRAGQGGRDTQYFGPGTRLTVL.

This chain connects TRBV9 to TRBJ2-7; TRBD2 matches 12 bases. Germline V gene data show CDR1 as SGDLS and CDR2 as YYNGEE. The junction had 8 bases not matched to a gene; V was cut back by 0 bases and J by 7 bases. The CDR3 is 16 residues long. The chain's CDR3 is CASSVGLAGGRREQYF. The CDR3 DNA sequence: TGTGCCAGCAGCGTAGGGCTAGCGGGAGGGCGTCGGGAGCAGTACTTC.